This T cell receptor beta chain was profiled in a study of T cell clusters in autoimmune cytopenias. TRB was amplified by touch-down multiplex PCR, primer pools A and B combined. Each CDR3 protein gets one entry in TCRdb, which reprocessed the multiplex PCR reads and gives no DNA. This sample's table reports around 10,000 distinct CDR3 sequences. TRB was amplified from roughly 250 ng of peripheral blood genomic DNA per sample. This CDR3 comprises 16 residues. Germline V lookup: CDR1 SGHNT, CDR2 YYREEE (reference sequence). The same sample was also used in a study of T cell repertoires in aging, cancer and after chemotherapy.

This TCR came from a human donor in good health. The sequenced sample consisted of peripheral blood. The chain joins TRBV5-4 to TRBJ1-2. The CDR3 loop is CASSLDQPGPDYGYTF.